This record looks at one T cell receptor beta chain sequence and its context. This clone was observed at least ten times. What this receptor recognizes is not known. Read sequence stops 3 residues before the CDR3 end, and the germline J gene provides the missing end. CVID was diagnosed by standard criteria: serum IgG, IgA and/or IgM reduced below normal range, plus specific antibody deficiency. The CVID group comprised about 44 subjects, about 15 female and approximately 30 male, aged roughly 9 to 64 years with a mean age of roughly 43. Most CVID patients and most healthy controls were of Caucasian heritage. Replacement immunoglobulin therapy had been administered to all CVID subjects for at least one year at the time of study participation. When blood was collected, none of the CVID subjects were ill or on immunomodulatory or immunosuppressive medication. Heparinized peripheral whole blood samples of about 5 to 9 ml were obtained from each donor. Genomic DNA from adults with common variable immune deficiency (CVID) and from healthy adult controls was used to sequence TCRbeta CDR3 repertoires. Diluted blood was subjected to density centrifugation over Hypaque 1077 or Ficoll-Paque for isolation of peripheral blood mononuclear cells. Unsorted mononuclear cells served as the source of genomic DNA, which was extracted either by Qiagen column purification or by a centrifugation-based method.

For sequencing, equivalent amounts of genomic DNA were input from CVID and control samples. For every sample, a 60 bp segment covering the rearranged TCRbeta CDR3 region was amplified and then sequenced. The immunoSEQ assay, a bias-corrected multiplex PCR combined with high-throughput sequencing, was used to amplify TCRbeta. The study's processing was this. Every unique nucleotide sequence was considered a clone and was annotated with V, D and J genes, copy number and frequency. Sequences were labeled productive if in frame, and non-productive if out of frame or containing stop codons. As previously described, clonality was computed from Shannon's entropy. Mean CDR3 Kyte-Doolittle hydropathy was derived from the predicted amino acid sequences of productive clones. Scaled V gene usage was hierarchically clustered using Manhattan distance and complete linkage with the R hclust function. Sharing of clones by CDR3 amino acid sequence was evaluated through resampling of 12 repertoires per group over 100 rounds. The repertoires were searched for over 55 published EBV-specific and around 240 published CMV-specific TCRbeta sequences. Analysis left out two CVID samples that produced under 10,000 sequences, so 40 to 45 CVID repertoires remained. The table was pulled from immuneACCESS by TCRdb, which kept in-frame rearrangements only. Such tables lose some clones; where checked, under half of the loss comes from unresolved V genes, and the rest has no known cause. The D gene and trimming were derived from the DNA, and the V and J assignments and clone size from that table. For this sample the table reports some 21,000 clones, with no clone seen just once. More than 20% of the sample rests with the top ten.

This specimen comes from a study of T cell clonality in common variable immunodeficiency (dated by TCRdb to 2015 to 2017). Taken from cysteine to phenylalanine, the CDR3 has 13 residues. Of the CDR3's DNA, 30 bases were read; they are in frame from base 1. Per the germline V gene, SGHRS is the CDR1 and YFSETQ is the CDR2. Relative to germline, V is 4 bases shorter and J is 7 bases shorter, with 9 bases between their ends. Results the study describes overall, beyond this receptor: Fewer TCRbeta clones were shared among CVID subjects than among healthy controls (p < 0.0001). Although equal DNA input was used, an average of about 87,000 unique sequences per sample was obtained for controls, compared with some 30,000 for CVID samples. Compared with healthy controls, CVID subjects showed increased TCRbeta clonality (t-test p = 0.018), a feature most characteristic of about a third of subjects. According to the authors, figuring out what caused the increased clonality in CVID would require sequencing the repertoires of T cell subpopulations. Correlations between repertoire features and clinical complications were limited by patient heterogeneity within the CVID cohort. CVID TCRbeta sequences reportedly showed fewer deletions and N-nucleotide insertions and lacked highly modified clones with 13 or more V deletions.

The source of this sequence is a human donor with common variable immunodeficiency. The chain is encoded by TRBV5-1 joined to TRBJ1-6; the D gene remains uncertain. Material: peripheral blood mononuclear cells. CDR3 DNA, as far as it was read: TGCGCCAGCAGCGGGCAATTCAATTCACCC. This is translated as CASSGQFNSP. The complete CDR3 reads CASSGQFNSPLHF.